A single sample is the source of the 6 T cell receptor beta chains below, sequenced in a study of CD8 T cells in ankylosing spondylitis. Broader study findings: Seemingly distinctive of ankylosing spondylitis blood was a TCR beta motif formed by eight highly homologous variants.

Their antigen targets remain unknown. TCRdb ran MiXCR on the 5' RACE reads and lists one entry per CDR3 protein. The sample lists 750,000 to 850,000 distinct CDR3 sequences; 12% were seen once. The specimen sequenced was blood, either unsorted or a sorted T cell fraction (not recorded which). The receptors originated from a male donor with ankylosing spondylitis.

Many counts were recorded for this clonotype. The genes are TRBV29-1 and TRBJ2-7; D possibly uses TRBD1 or TRBD2 (5 bases each). The germline V gene encodes CDR1 SQVTM and CDR2 ANQGSEA. This CDR3 spans 13 amino acids. Trimming took 6 bases from V and 3 from J, leaving 15 bases between them. CDR3 sequence: CSVRHPGSYEQYF. CDR3 DNA: TGCAGCGTGAGACACCCAGGGAGCTACGAGCAGTACTTC.

This chain links TRBV7-2 with TRBJ2-7; no definite D call. The germline V and J ends were trimmed by 5 bases and 6 bases, with 17 bases remaining between them. Germline assignment: CDR1 SGHTA and CDR2 FQGNSA. The CDR3 extends over 14 amino acids. The CDR3 loop is CASSPSRNLGEQYF. CDR3 coding DNA: TGTGCCAGCAGCCCGAGCCGGAATCTGGGCGAGCAGTACTTC.

This clonotype came up a few times. V gene TRBV6-1 combines with J gene TRBJ1-2; D not certain. Per germline, CDR1 MNHNS and CDR2 SASEGT. V was cut by 6 bases and J by 5 bases, with 16 bases left in between. The CDR3 is 14 residues long. CDR3 region: CASSRAGNEYGYTF. CDR3 nucleotide sequence: TGTGCCAGCAGCCGGGCGGGCAACGAGTATGGCTACACCTTC.

The CDR3 DNA follows: TGTGCCAGCAGTTTACGGGGGGTGCAGCGTTATGATTCACCCCTCCACTTT. Amino acid sequence: CASSLRGVQRYDSPLHF. The rearrangement joins TRBV27 to TRBJ1-6, with D tentatively TRBD1 (5 bases). The CDR3 spans 17 residues. Trimming pared 2 bases from V and 8 bases from J, leaving 19 bases between. CDR1 MNHEY and CDR2 SMNVEV come from the germline V gene (reference sequence).

The rearrangement links TRBV5-1 to TRBJ2-3, with D perhaps matching TRBD2 (6 bases). The CDR3 loop spans 16 amino acids. The V gene lost 0 bases and the J gene lost 5 bases, with 16 bases spanning the gap. In germline, CDR1 is SGHRS, CDR2 YFSETQ. The CDR3 region is CASSLAWSGVVDTQYF. CDR3 in DNA: TGCGCCAGCAGCTTGGCCTGGTCGGGAGTGGTAGATACGCAGTATTTT. The variable domain in full, completed from reference TRBV5-1 and TRBJ2-3, reads KAGVTQTPRYLIKTRGQQVTLSCSPISGHRSVSWYQQTPGQGLQFLFEYFSETQRNKGNFPGRFSGRQFSNSRSEMNVSTLELGDSALYLCASSLAWSGVVDTQYFGPGTRLTVL.

V is TRBV20-1 and J is TRBJ1-5; no reliable D call. V lost 4 bases and J lost 0, with 10 bases in between. Germline V lookup: CDR1 DFQATT, CDR2 SNEGSKA (reference sequence). The CDR3 sequence is 14 residues long. The CDR3 loop is CSAIPSYSNQPQHF. The DNA of the CDR3 is TGCAGTGCTATTCCCAGCTATAGCAATCAGCCCCAGCATTTT.